The clone carrying this T cell receptor (beta chain) has just a few counts. The sample originates from a study of T-cell reconstitution after alpha-beta-depleted transplantation in children. Preparation of the TCRbeta library used unique molecular identifiers. TCRdb passed the PCR reads through MiXCR, listing each CDR3 protein once. This table has about half a million distinct CDR3 sequences, under 15% appearing once. CDR1 and CDR2 from the germline V gene are SGHTA and FQGNSA. The CDR3 has 15 amino acids. Between the trimmed V and J ends, which lost 3 bases and 6 bases, there was a span of 12 bases. The chain combines TRBV7-2 with TRBJ1-6, with no clear D. The source is a human donor who donated a stem cell graft to a child with combined immunodeficiency. Specimen: PBMCs from the stem cell graft donor, collected from the stem cell graft. CDR3 protein: CASSFLDGFNSPLHF. The CDR3, as DNA: TGTGCCAGCAGCTTTCTGGACGGCTTTAATTCACCCCTCCACTTT. Variable domain in full (rest from reference TRBV7-2 and TRBJ1-6): GAGVSQSPSNKVTEKGKDVELRCDPISGHTALYWYRQSLGQGLEFLIYFQGNSAPDKSGLPSDRFSAERTGGSVSTLTIQRTQQEDSAVYLCASSFLDGFNSPLHFGNGTRLTVT.